Listed here are 3 T cell receptor beta chains from one sample, sequenced in a study of graft-versus-host responses after intestinal transplantation. Both intraepithelial and lamina propria lymphocytes were released by processing graft tissue. TCRdb's copy holds only in-frame clones and misses some; the assay was immunoSEQ multiplex PCR. The data show tens of thousands of clones, 87% seen once. Sequenced material: ileum tissue, taken 204 days after intestinal transplant. All receptors derive from a human patient who received an intestinal transplant, so some T cells may come from the graft donor.

V gene TRBV6-1 combines with J gene TRBJ1-4; D gene uncertain. The CDR3 runs to 14 residues. The germline V gene encodes CDR1 MNHNS and CDR2 SASEGT. Trimming cost V 6 bases and J 12 bases, with 20 bases left between them. DNA of the CDR3: TGTGCCAGCAGGACACCGGGGATGAGTAGGGAACTGTTTTTT. Translation: CASRTPGMSRELFF.

The chain employs TRBV11-3 and TRBJ2-1, with D perhaps matching TRBD1 (5 bases). The CDR3 loop spans 15 amino acids. Germline V gives CDR1 SGHNT, CDR2 YENEEA. Trimming left V 4 bases short and J 6 bases short, with 16 bases between. The CDR3 here is CASSSGAGWANEQFF. For the CDR3, the DNA is TGTGCCAGCAGCTCTGGGGCAGGGTGGGCCAATGAGCAGTTCTTC.

The chain uses TRBV10-3 and TRBJ2-3, with no clear D. The V end lost 0 bases, the J end lost 2 bases, and 9 bases lay between the germline ends. CDR3 length: 15 residues. Per germline, CDR1 ENHRY and CDR2 SYGVKD. The DNA for the CDR3 is TGTGCCATCAGTGAGTCGATAGGGAACACAGATACGCAGTATTTT. Translated, it gives CAISESIGNTDTQYF.